This T cell receptor beta chain was recorded in a study of shared clonotypes between healthy human individuals. The overall study: Each donor's CD8 memory used one plate, CD8 naive two, each CD4 subset three.

Study results and caveats: A generally larger estimated richness was seen in naive subsets than in memory subsets. Owing to a small donor count, the genetic and exposure-history diversity represented was limited.

The table lists this clone with a count of one. Its matching antigen is unknown. V shed 0 bases and J shed 6 bases, with 9 bases lying between them. The CDR3 totals 14 residues. Germline V gene sequence: CDR1 KGHSH, CDR2 LQKENI. Sequenced by immunoSEQ multiplex PCR; TCRdb stores in-frame clones only, minus some. The data contain approximately 2.5 million clones, around 94% of them singletons. This TCR derives from a man between 18 and 29 years old in good health. V is TRBV18 and J is TRBJ2-4; unclear D gene. Sequenced: naive CD4+ T cells sorted from blood. Subset given: CD45RA+ positively selected. CDR3 residues: CASSPPGVGNIQYF. Here the CDR3 DNA reads TGTGCCAGCTCACCACCCGGTGTAGGAAACATTCAGTACTTC.